Listed below are T cell receptor beta chains from one sample, sequenced in a study of shared clonotypes between healthy human individuals. Assay used: immunoSEQ multiplex PCR; TCRdb lists only in-frame clones, some missing. The data contain approximately 2,300,000 clones, 85% to 95% of them singletons. Sequenced material: naive CD4+ T cells from PBMCs. These receptors all stem from a man aged 18-30 years in good health. Some clones in this sample may be carry-over from other donors' samples. CDR3s include the opening cysteine and the closing phenylalanine or tryptophan. D genes are given only for firm matches. Rows give clone size only sometimes, using once, few, many, or a class for an expanded clone.

d_call: TRBD2
j_call: TRBJ2-1
clone_size: -
v_call: TRBV5-4
cdr3_aa: CASSSGLAGGSVDEQFF
cdr3_nt: TGTGCCAGCAGTTCCGGACTAGCGGGAGGTAGCGTAGATGAGCAGTTCTTC

d_call: -
j_call: TRBJ2-3
clone_size: once
v_call: TRBV20-1
cdr3_aa: CSASLPDTQYF
cdr3_nt: TGCAGTGCTAGTCTCCCAGATACGCAGTATTTT

d_call: -
j_call: TRBJ1-2
clone_size: -
v_call: TRBV19
cdr3_aa: CASRYRSRDGYTF
cdr3_nt: TGTGCCAGTAGGTATCGGTCCCGGGATGGCTACACCTTC

d_call: -
j_call: TRBJ2-5
clone_size: -
v_call: TRBV10-3
cdr3_aa: CAISEGAQETQYF
cdr3_nt: TGTGCCATCAGTGAAGGAGCACAAGAGACCCAGTACTTC

d_call: TRBD1
j_call: TRBJ1-1
clone_size: -
v_call: TRBV19
cdr3_aa: CASSPPGTGYTEAFF
cdr3_nt: TGTGCCAGTAGTCCCCCCGGGACAGGGTACACTGAAGCTTTCTTT

d_call: -
j_call: TRBJ1-2
clone_size: -
v_call: TRBV28
cdr3_aa: CASSFLQGAGYTF
cdr3_nt: TGTGCCAGCAGTTTTCTTCAGGGCGCTGGCTACACCTTC

d_call: -
j_call: TRBJ2-1
clone_size: -
v_call: TRBV4-3
cdr3_aa: CASSQDGNGGSSYNEQFF
cdr3_nt: TGCGCCAGCAGCCAAGATGGAAACGGCGGGTCCTCCTACAATGAGCAGTTCTTC

d_call: -
j_call: TRBJ2-7
clone_size: -
v_call: TRBV7-3
cdr3_aa: CASSPDPSSYEQYF
cdr3_nt: TGTGCCAGCAGCCCCGACCCAAGCTCCTACGAGCAGTACTTC

d_call: TRBD2
j_call: TRBJ2-5
clone_size: -
v_call: TRBV29-1
cdr3_aa: CSVRKGTSGSRETQYF
cdr3_nt: TGCAGCGTACGAAAGGGGACTAGCGGGAGTAGGGAGACCCAGTACTTC

d_call: -
j_call: TRBJ1-1
clone_size: -
v_call: TRBV11-2
cdr3_aa: CASELVRMNTEAFF
cdr3_nt: TGTGCCAGCGAGCTGGTCCGTATGAACACTGAAGCTTTCTTT

d_call: -
j_call: TRBJ2-3
clone_size: -
v_call: TRBV7-6
cdr3_aa: CASSLVSLAKTDTQYF
cdr3_nt: TGTGCCAGCAGCTTAGTGTCTCTGGCCAAGACAGATACGCAGTATTTT

d_call: TRBD1
j_call: TRBJ2-3
clone_size: once
v_call: TRBV28
cdr3_aa: CASSFYAGTGDTDTQYF
cdr3_nt: TGTGCCAGCAGTTTTTACGCCGGGACAGGGGATACAGATACGCAGTATTTT

d_call: -
j_call: TRBJ2-2
clone_size: once
v_call: TRBV5-4
cdr3_aa: CASSLAQERTGELFF
cdr3_nt: TGTGCCAGCAGCTTGGCCCAGGAGAGAACCGGGGAGCTGTTTTTT

d_call: TRBD1
j_call: TRBJ2-5
clone_size: -
v_call: TRBV11-1
cdr3_aa: CASRKDRDRETQYF
cdr3_nt: TGTGCCAGCAGAAAAGACAGGGACCGCGAGACCCAGTACTTC

d_call: -
j_call: TRBJ2-1
clone_size: -
v_call: TRBV5-1
cdr3_aa: CASSMGLYQYNEQFF
cdr3_nt: TGCGCCAGCAGCATGGGACTTTACCAATACAATGAGCAGTTCTTC

d_call: -
j_call: TRBJ2-2
clone_size: -
v_call: TRBV4-1
cdr3_aa: CASSQKVQGLRYTGELFF
cdr3_nt: TGCGCCAGCAGCCAAAAAGTCCAAGGACTACGTTACACCGGGGAGCTGTTTTTT

d_call: -
j_call: TRBJ2-7
clone_size: -
v_call: TRBV15
cdr3_aa: CATSRGVLKGGKNEQYF
cdr3_nt: TGTGCCACCAGCAGAGGGGTTCTAAAGGGGGGGAAGAACGAGCAGTACTTC

d_call: -
j_call: TRBJ2-7
clone_size: -
v_call: TRBV5-6
cdr3_aa: CASSFQGYEQYF
cdr3_nt: TGTGCCAGCAGCTTTCAGGGCTACGAGCAGTACTTC

d_call: -
j_call: TRBJ1-1
clone_size: once
v_call: TRBV28
cdr3_aa: CASSPPQGREAFF
cdr3_nt: TGTGCCAGCAGCCCTCCACAGGGCCGTGAAGCTTTCTTT

d_call: -
j_call: TRBJ2-7
clone_size: -
v_call: TRBV11-2
cdr3_aa: CASSSSGEQYF
cdr3_nt: TGTGCCAGCAGCTCGTCGGGGGAGCAGTACTTC

d_call: TRBD2
j_call: TRBJ2-7
clone_size: -
v_call: TRBV19
cdr3_aa: CASSMDPVTSGRRTYEQYF
cdr3_nt: TGTGCCAGTAGTATGGACCCGGTCACTAGCGGGAGACGAACCTACGAGCAGTACTTC

d_call: -
j_call: TRBJ2-7
clone_size: -
v_call: TRBV5-5
cdr3_aa: CASSLEAPSSYEQYF
cdr3_nt: TGTGCCAGCAGCTTGGAGGCGCCGAGCTCCTACGAGCAGTACTTC

d_call: TRBD1
j_call: TRBJ2-2
clone_size: -
v_call: TRBV15
cdr3_aa: CATSREWDSLTGELFF
cdr3_nt: TGTGCCACCAGCAGAGAATGGGACAGCCTCACCGGGGAGCTGTTTTTT

d_call: TRBD1
j_call: TRBJ1-2
clone_size: once
v_call: TRBV10-3
cdr3_aa: CAISGDRGSGGYTF
cdr3_nt: TGTGCCATCAGTGGGGACAGAGGGTCGGGTGGCTACACCTTC

d_call: TRBD2
j_call: TRBJ2-1
clone_size: -
v_call: TRBV11-3
cdr3_aa: CASSGSGEQFF
cdr3_nt: TGTGCCAGTAGCGGGAGTGGCGAGCAGTTCTTC

d_call: TRBD1
j_call: TRBJ1-5
clone_size: -
v_call: TRBV6-1
cdr3_aa: CASREQGNSNQPQHF
cdr3_nt: TGTGCCAGCAGGGAACAGGGGAATAGCAATCAGCCCCAGCATTTT

d_call: -
j_call: TRBJ2-7
clone_size: -
v_call: TRBV2
cdr3_aa: CASSVGRIQGEQYF
cdr3_nt: TGTGCCAGCAGTGTCGGTCGGATCCAGGGCGAGCAGTACTTC

d_call: -
j_call: TRBJ1-4
clone_size: -
v_call: TRBV5-4
cdr3_aa: CASSQQGGNEKLFF
cdr3_nt: TGTGCCAGCAGCCAACAGGGAGGTAATGAAAAACTGTTTTTT

d_call: TRBD1
j_call: TRBJ1-2
clone_size: -
v_call: TRBV2
cdr3_aa: CASSLDRGQGAKGYTF
cdr3_nt: TGTGCCAGCAGCTTAGATAGAGGACAGGGGGCGAAAGGCTACACCTTC

d_call: TRBD2
j_call: TRBJ2-4
clone_size: -
v_call: TRBV2
cdr3_aa: CASSLGGAKNIQYF
cdr3_nt: TGTGCCAGCAGCTTGGGGGGGGCCAAAAACATTCAGTACTTC

d_call: TRBD1
j_call: TRBJ2-7
clone_size: once
v_call: TRBV9
cdr3_aa: CASSAQGQFSYEQYF
cdr3_nt: TGTGCCAGCAGCGCTCAGGGACAGTTCTCCTACGAGCAGTACTTC

d_call: -
j_call: TRBJ2-2
clone_size: -
v_call: TRBV28
cdr3_aa: CASSFAGQIPGELFF
cdr3_nt: TGTGCCAGCAGCTTCGCGGGACAGATACCCGGGGAGCTGTTTTTT

d_call: -
j_call: TRBJ1-5
clone_size: few
v_call: TRBV4-2
cdr3_aa: CASSETHRGHQPQHF
cdr3_nt: TGTGCCAGCAGCGAGACACACCGGGGGCATCAGCCCCAGCATTTT

d_call: -
j_call: TRBJ1-2
clone_size: -
v_call: TRBV20-1
cdr3_aa: CSVSLMPGYTF
cdr3_nt: TGCAGTGTTTCCCTGATGCCTGGCTACACCTTC